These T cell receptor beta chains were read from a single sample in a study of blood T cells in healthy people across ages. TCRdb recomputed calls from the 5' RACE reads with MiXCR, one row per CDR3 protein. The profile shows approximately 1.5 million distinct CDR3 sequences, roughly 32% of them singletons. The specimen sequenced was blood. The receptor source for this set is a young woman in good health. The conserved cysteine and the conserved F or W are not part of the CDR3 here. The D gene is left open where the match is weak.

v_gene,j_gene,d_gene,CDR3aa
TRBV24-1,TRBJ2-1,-,ATSDTAEKPSYSEQF
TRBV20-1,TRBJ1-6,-,SARPPRLPLH
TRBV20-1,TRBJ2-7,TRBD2,SAGTSGGINQY
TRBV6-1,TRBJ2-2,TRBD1,AGSDRRTGFNTGELF
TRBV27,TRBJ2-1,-,ASQGLAVSYNEQF
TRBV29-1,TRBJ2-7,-,SVEASSRTYEQY
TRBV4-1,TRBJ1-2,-,ASSHGGSRLHYRYT
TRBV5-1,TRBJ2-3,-,ASSSPHKRTGTDTQY
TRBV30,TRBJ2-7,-,AWRGPGPYEQY
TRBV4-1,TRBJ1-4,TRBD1,ASSLGPGQVTEKLF
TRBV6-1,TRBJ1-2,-,VSSEGRGTNYGYT
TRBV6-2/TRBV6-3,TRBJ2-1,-,ASSYSGGITYNEQF
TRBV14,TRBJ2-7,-,AGSQTYYEQY
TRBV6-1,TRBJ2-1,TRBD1,ASSGGPGQRPIRSYNEQF
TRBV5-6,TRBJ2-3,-,ASSRAEVVTDTQY
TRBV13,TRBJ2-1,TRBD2,ASSSDGTSGRGGEQF
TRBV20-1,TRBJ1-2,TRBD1,SARGGDSRYGYT
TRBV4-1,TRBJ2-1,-,ASSQDGGGVAYNEQF
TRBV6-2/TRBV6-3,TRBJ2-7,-,ASGTTVGEQY
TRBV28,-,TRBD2,ASSPLTSGRAGTETQY
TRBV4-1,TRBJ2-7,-,ASSQVMTGVTYDEQY
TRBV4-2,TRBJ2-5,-,ASSLALPGETQY
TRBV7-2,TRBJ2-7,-,ASSLAPLEQY
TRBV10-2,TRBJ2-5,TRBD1,ARPPQRTGGSETQY
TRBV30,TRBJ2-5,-,AWSSTRGLGETQY
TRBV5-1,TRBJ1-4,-,ASSLARGDLGKLF
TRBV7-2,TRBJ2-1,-,ASSLVGGGGSYNEQF
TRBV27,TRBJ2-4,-,ASSFGQTVEQY
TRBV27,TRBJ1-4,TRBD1,ASTVHSGGGEKLF
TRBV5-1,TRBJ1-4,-,ASSLGQAGEKLF
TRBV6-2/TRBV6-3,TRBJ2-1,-,ASTPRNDDEQF
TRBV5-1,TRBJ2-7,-,ASSLEASRNEQY
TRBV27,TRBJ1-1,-,ASRTVGEAF
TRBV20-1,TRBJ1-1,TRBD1,SAHRGPMNTEAF
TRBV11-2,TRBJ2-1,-,ASSLDGLEEQF
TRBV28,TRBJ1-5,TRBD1,ASSSGTGLLSQH
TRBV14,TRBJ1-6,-,ASSQGTSWNSPLH
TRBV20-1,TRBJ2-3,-,SVNERRDTDTQY
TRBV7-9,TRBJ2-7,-,ASSLPLRRGWEQY
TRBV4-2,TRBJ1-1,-,ASGPRGQTNTEAF
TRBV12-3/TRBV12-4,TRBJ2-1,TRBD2,ASSSWTSADEQF
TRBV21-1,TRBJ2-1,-,ASLVTSRSANEQF
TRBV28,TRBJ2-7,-,ASSRGGESSYEQY
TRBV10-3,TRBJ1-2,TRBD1,AISESQDRASEGYT
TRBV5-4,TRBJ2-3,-,ASSIYTQTQY
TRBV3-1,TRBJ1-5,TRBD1,ASSPTDRGRFVQPQH
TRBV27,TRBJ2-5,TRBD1,ASRYKTGGEETQY
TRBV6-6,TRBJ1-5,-,ASSYAPANQPQH
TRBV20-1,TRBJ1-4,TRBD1,SARDPGQAYNEKLF
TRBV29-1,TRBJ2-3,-,SAKTVLSTDTQY
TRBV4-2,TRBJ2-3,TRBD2,ASSQDPSGSLDTRY
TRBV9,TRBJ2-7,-,ASSVATGTYEQY
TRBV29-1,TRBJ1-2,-,SVMDRTGNGYT
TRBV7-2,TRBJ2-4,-,ASSLVADLAKNIQY
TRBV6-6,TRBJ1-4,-,ASSYASELF
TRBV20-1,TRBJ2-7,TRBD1,SASLGTGHGEQY
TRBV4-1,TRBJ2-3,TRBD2,ASSQDGRSGGARDTQY
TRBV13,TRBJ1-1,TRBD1,ASSDSRTGELVEAF
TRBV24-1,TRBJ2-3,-,ATSDRTAGTDTQY